A single sample gave rise to the 14 T cell receptor beta chains below, sequenced in a study of OX40 agonist ivuxolimab in advanced cancers. TCRdb keeps only in-frame clones here, not all; method: immunoSEQ multiplex PCR. This table holds about 63,000 clones, around 73% found once. Sequences were derived from CD4+ or CD8+ T cells sorted from blood, sampled in a trial of the OX40 agonist ivuxolimab. The receptors originated from an adult with an advanced solid tumor such as melanoma, head and neck, liver or kidney cancer.

The chain has TRBV19 and TRBJ1-1; D is ambiguous. V was pared by 5 bases and J by 4 bases, with 14 bases between. Germline values: CDR1 LNHDA, CDR2 SQIVND (reference sequence). The length of the CDR3 is 14 residues. This CDR3 reads CASSPRPLGTEAFF. The DNA of the CDR3 is TGTGCCAGTAGTCCCCGGCCTCTCGGCACTGAAGCTTTCTTT.

This clone was seen a few times. The rearrangement joins TRBV27 to TRBJ2-7; the D gene is possibly TRBD2 (5 bases). The germline V gene has CDR1 MNHEY and CDR2 SMNVEV (reference sequence). With 6 bases removed from V and 1 base from J, the gap between germline ends came to 10 bases. The CDR3 runs 13 residues. CDR3 in DNA: TGTGCCAGCAGAACGACTAATTCCTACGAGCAGTACTTC. It encodes CASRTTNSYEQYF.

This clone was recorded a few times. The chain employs TRBV7-3 and TRBJ2-5; 10 nucleotides align to TRBD2. V shed 5 bases and J 4 bases; nucleotides not matched to a gene: 7. The CDR3 sequence is 15 residues long. Per germline, CDR1 SGHTA and CDR2 FQGTGA. CDR3 bases: TGTGCCAGCAGCCCCGTTAGCGGGGGGCCAGAGACCCAGTACTTC. Its protein product is CASSPVSGGPETQYF.

This clone occurred a few times. The gene calls are TRBV25-1 and TRBJ1-5; a weak D match, TRBD1 (5 bases). Germline assignment: CDR1 MGHDK and CDR2 SYGVNS. V was cut by 8 bases and J by 10 bases, with 21 bases left in between. The CDR3 contains 14 residues. The chain's CDR3 is CASATTGTSFPQHF. The CDR3 bases are TGTGCCAGCGCCACCACCGGGACCTCGTTTCCCCAGCATTTT.

This sequence joins TRBV19 and TRBJ2-2; D is uncertain. The CDR3 length is 14 residues. Germline V gene sequence: CDR1 LNHDA, CDR2 SQIVND (reference sequence). Trimming removed 7 bases at V and 5 bases at J, with 14 bases between. The CDR3 sequence is CASTEFPATGELFF. CDR3 sequence (DNA): TGTGCCAGTACCGAGTTCCCTGCAACCGGGGAGCTGTTTTTT.

The rearrangement links TRBV29-1 to TRBJ2-5, with TRBD1 matching 11 bases. Germline V lookup: CDR1 SQVTM, CDR2 ANQGSEA. CDR3 length equals 15 residues. V trimming: 6 bases; J trimming: 0 bases; junction bases outside the gene matches: 6. The CDR3 DNA is TGCAGCGTCTACCGGGACAGGGGGTACCAAGAGACCCAGTACTTC. It codes for CSVYRDRGYQETQYF. The variable domain in full, completed from reference TRBV29-1 and TRBJ2-5, reads SAVISQKPSRDICQRGTSLTIQCQVDSQVTMMFWYRQQPGQSLTLIATANQGSEATYESGFVIDKFPISRPNLTFSTLTVSNMSPEDSSIYLCSVYRDRGYQETQYFGPGTRLLVL.

The V call is TRBV6-1, the J call TRBJ1-1; D is uncertain. The germline CDR1 and CDR2 sequences are MNHNS and SASEGT. V lost 9 bases to trimming and J lost 8 bases, with 22 bases between them. CDR3 size: 14 residues. This CDR3 is CASHPGYQYAEAFF. Here the CDR3 DNA reads TGTGCCAGTCATCCGGGATACCAATACGCCGAAGCTTTCTTT.

This rearrangement joins TRBV27 to TRBJ1-5; a weak D match, TRBD1 (5 bases). Trimming took 4 bases from V and 2 from J, leaving 12 bases between them. Looked up from germline, CDR1 is MNHEY and CDR2 is SMNVEV (reference sequence). The length of the CDR3 is 15 residues. CDR3 region: CASSSPGWGNQPQHF. The CDR3 nucleotides are TGTGCCAGCAGTTCCCCAGGGTGGGGCAATCAGCCCCAGCATTTT.

The gene calls are TRBV10-3 and TRBJ2-7; a possible D gene is TRBD1 (6 bases). The CDR3 extends over 15 amino acids. The germline V gene encodes CDR1 ENHRY and CDR2 SYGVKD. V dropped 4 bases and J dropped 0 bases, with 13 bases sitting between them. CDR3: CAISGGQPTSYEQYF. The CDR3 region has the DNA TGTGCCATCAGTGGAGGACAGCCGACCTCCTACGAGCAGTACTTC.

V and J are TRBV7-8 and TRBJ2-2; D is uncertain. The CDR3 has 13 amino acids. Per germline, CDR1 SGHVS and CDR2 FQNEAQ. V was pared by 2 bases and J by 4 bases, with 5 bases between. For the CDR3, the DNA is TGTGCCAGCAGCTTAAAGTCCACCGGGGAGCTGTTTTTT. It encodes CASSLKSTGELFF.

Note on this clone: The CDR3 does not end in the conserved phenylalanine or tryptophan, so this is likely a read error. The limits of the CDR3 on the DNA are not certain, so only TCRdb's listed CDR3 is given. V is TRBV6-1 and J is TRBJ2-7; the DNA was not compared with TRBD1, the D call given in the table. With termini counted, the CDR3 has 12 amino acids. Germline V gene data show CDR1 as MNHNS and CDR2 as SASEGT. CDR3 sequence: CASSESGDRTLL.

This rearrangement joins TRBV4-1 to TRBJ1-1; D is unclear. The CDR3 sequence is 15 residues long. Germline-derived CDR1 and CDR2 are MGHRA and YSYEKL. The V and J ends lost 2 bases and 0 bases respectively, with 10 bases between them. CDR3 coding DNA: TGCGCCAGCAGCCAACACTCTCAGTTGAACACTGAAGCTTTCTTT. Protein sequence: CASSQHSQLNTEAFF.

The chain uses TRBV5-1 and TRBJ2-7; D is unclear. The CDR3 sequence is 14 residues long. Looked up from germline, CDR1 is SGHRS and CDR2 is YFSETQ. V was pared by 0 bases and J by 3 bases, with 10 bases between. CDR3 residues: CASSLVASFYEQYF. In nucleotides, the CDR3 is TGCGCCAGCAGCTTGGTCGCTAGTTTCTACGAGCAGTACTTC.

This clone has a handful of counts. Other nucleotide sequences from this sample produce the same CDR3. This chain uses TRBV5-6 with TRBJ1-6; TRBD1 agrees at 7 bases. In germline, CDR1 is SGHDT, CDR2 YYEEEE. The V and J ends lost 3 bases and 7 bases, in that order; junction bases with no gene match: 4. CDR3 size: 14 residues. The DNA of the CDR3 is TGTGCCAGCAGCTCAGACAGGGAGAATTCACCCCTCCACTTT. Its protein is CASSSDRENSPLHF.